This entry describes one TCR beta chain. Its antigen is not identified. This sample was included in a study of T cells after yellow fever vaccination. As for the study in general: SMART-Seq v4 Ultra Low Input prepared libraries from low-cell fractions.

TCRdb re-called the 5' RACE reads through MiXCR, storing one row per CDR3 protein. This sample has a few hundred thousand distinct CDR3 sequences, with roughly 8.3% found just once. Whole-study findings and limits: Weaker overall was a secondary response that nonetheless peaked faster, on day 5 versus 15.

Trimming removed 1 base from V and 6 bases from J, with 9 bases in between. The CDR3 covers 13 residues. The germline CDR1 and CDR2 sequences are LGHDT and YNNKEL (reference sequence). The starting material was PBMCs, obtained 35 to 50 days after the first yellow fever vaccination. The TCR comes from a young man who received the YFV17D yellow fever vaccine. The genes are TRBV3-1 and TRBJ1-1, with D uncertain. The CDR3 nucleotides read TGTGCCAGCAGCCAAGCAGGTTTTCCTGAAGCTTTCTTT. Protein: CASSQAGFPEAFF.